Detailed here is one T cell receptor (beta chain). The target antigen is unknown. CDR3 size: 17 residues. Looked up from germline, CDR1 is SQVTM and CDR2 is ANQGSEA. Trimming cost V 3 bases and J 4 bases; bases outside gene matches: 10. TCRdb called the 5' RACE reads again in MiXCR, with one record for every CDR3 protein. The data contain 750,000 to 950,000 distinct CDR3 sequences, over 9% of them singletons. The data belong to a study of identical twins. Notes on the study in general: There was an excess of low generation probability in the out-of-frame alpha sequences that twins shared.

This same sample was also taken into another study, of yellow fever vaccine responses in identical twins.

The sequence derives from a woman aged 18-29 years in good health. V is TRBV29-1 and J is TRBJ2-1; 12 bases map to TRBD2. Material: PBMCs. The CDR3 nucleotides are TGCAGCGTTGAGTCCCCCAAACTAGCGGGAGGTTACAATGAGCAGTTCTTC. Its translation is CSVESPKLAGGYNEQFF.